Listed here are 17 T cell receptor beta chains from one sample, sequenced in a study of tissue T cells after allogeneic stem cell transplantation (dated by TCRdb to about 2022). Receptor amplification or capture employed the immunoSEQ multiplex PCR assay. The table was pulled from immuneACCESS by TCRdb, which kept in-frame rearrangements only. Such tables lose some clones; where checked, under half of the loss comes from unresolved V genes, and the rest has no known cause. Counted in this sample were around 6,200 clones; approximately 50% of them appeared once. 7.8% of the sample rests with the top ten. The sample's time point label is to be understood as: mouse harvest day 7 after allogeneic transplant. Mouse grafts combined 10^7 T-cell-depleted bone marrow cells with 10^6 splenic CD5+ T cells, given via tail vein injection. Sequenced: gut tissue. These receptors all come from a female BALB/c mouse given C57BL/6 T cells with graft-versus-host disease after an allogeneic hematopoietic cell transplant.

As regards this clone: Germline and genes: mouse. The CDR3 extends 1 residue past the end of the read, so its final part is completed from the germline J gene. Other DNA sequences in the same sample also yield this CDR3. V usage is TRBV13-1 and J usage is TRBJ2-7; D might be TRBD1 (5 bases). Per germline, CDR1 NSHNY and CDR2 SYGAGN. Trimming removed 0 bases from V and 7 bases from J, with 5 bases in between. The CDR3 loop spans 11 amino acids. The CDR3 DNA, read in part, is TGTGCCAGCAGTGATGCAGGGGAACAGTAC. This encodes CASSDAGEQY. The whole CDR3 region reads CASSDAGEQYF.

Notes on this clone: Gene names and germline refer to mouse. The CDR3 end is not reached by the read, which stops 1 residue before it; the germline J gene fills it in. The chain combines TRBV20 with TRBJ2-7; 11 positions match TRBD2. The CDR3 has 13 residues. CDR1 and CDR2 from the germline V gene are GFQATS and STVNSAI. The V and J ends lost 3 bases and 7 bases, in that order; junction bases with no gene match: 5. CDR3 protein: CGASDWGGEEQYF. CDR3 DNA, as far as it was read: TGTGGTGCTAGCGACTGGGGGGGGGAAGAACAGTAC.

Regarding this clone: Gene labels here are mouse ones. The read finishes 1 residue shy of the CDR3 end, and the germline J gene is used to complete it. The chain carries TRBV26 and TRBJ2-2; 10 bases agree with TRBD1. J gave up 4 bases and V 5 bases, and 4 bases lay outside the gene matches. The CDR3 is 15 amino acids. The germline V gene has CDR1 KGHPV and CDR2 FQNQEV (reference sequence). The CDR3 reads CASSRDRGGTGQLYF. Incomplete CDR3 DNA: TGTGCCAGCAGTAGGGACAGGGGAGGCACCGGGCAGCTCTAC.

Note on this clone: The genes and germline here are from mouse. The read halts 1 residue ahead of the CDR3 end, with the missing end drawn from the germline J gene. The V call is TRBV12-2, the J call TRBJ1-3; D is possibly TRBD1 (6 bases). The CDR3 consists of 15 residues. Between the trimmed V and J ends, which lost 4 bases and 0 bases, there was a span of 12 bases. CDR1 is SGHLS, CDR2 HYDKME, per germline. CDR3 DNA (partial): TGTGCCAGCTCCCACCGGGACAATTCTGGAAATACGCTCTAT. As protein: CASSHRDNSGNTLY. From start to end, the CDR3 is CASSHRDNSGNTLYF.

Comments on this clone: The listed genes are named as in mouse. The read terminates 1 residue before the CDR3 end, so the remaining end is supplied by the germline J gene. The V call is TRBV26, the J call TRBJ2-3; 7 nucleotides match TRBD2. The CDR3 consists of 13 residues. V shed 5 bases and J 3 bases; nucleotides not matched to a gene: 2. Germline values: CDR1 KGHPV, CDR2 FQNQEV (reference sequence). The CDR3 reads CASSYGGAETLYF. CDR3 DNA (partial): TGTGCCAGCAGTTATGGGGGGGCAGAAACGCTGTAT.

As for this clone: Mouse gene names apply. The CDR3 end falls 1 residue outside the read, so it is completed with the germline J gene. The genes are TRBV13-3 and TRBJ2-3; D unclear. The ends were cut back, 4 bases at V and 0 bases at J, with 9 bases in the middle. CDR1 NNHDY and CDR2 SYVADS come from the germline V gene. The CDR3 is 14 amino acids. CDR3 sequence: CASSPTNSAETLYF. The CDR3 bases that were read are TGTGCCAGCAGTCCGACCAATAGTGCAGAAACGCTGTAT.

Only a few counts were recorded for this clone. The gene symbols are mouse symbols. The read terminates 1 residue before the CDR3 end, so the remaining end is supplied by the germline J gene. The chain is built from TRBV16 and TRBJ1-4, with unresolved D. The germline gives CDR1 SGHSA, CDR2 FRNQAP. Trimming cost V 3 bases and J 0 bases, with 5 bases left between them. The CDR3 covers 14 residues. The CDR3 is CASSFTISNERLFF. The part of the CDR3 DNA that was read is TGTGCAAGCAGCTTTACAATTTCCAACGAAAGATTATTT.

This clone was counted a few times. All gene names here are mouse names. The read terminates 1 residue before the CDR3 end, so the remaining end is supplied by the germline J gene. This sample includes further DNA sequences coding for the same CDR3. V usage is TRBV26 and J usage is TRBJ2-7; weak D call: TRBD1 (6 bases). Looked up from germline, CDR1 is KGHPV and CDR2 is FQNQEV (reference sequence). The germline V and J ends were trimmed by 3 bases and 4 bases, with 7 bases remaining between them. This CDR3 region has 12 residues. The sequenced part of the CDR3 DNA is TGTGCCAGCAGTCTCGGACAGTATGAACAGTAC. Its protein product is CASSLGQYEQY. From start to end, the CDR3 is CASSLGQYEQYF.

Details on this clone: Mouse gene names apply. The read terminates 1 residue before the CDR3 end, so the remaining end is supplied by the germline J gene. Different DNA sequences within this sample yield the same CDR3. The gene calls are TRBV3 and TRBJ1-1; tentatively, D is TRBD1 (6 bases). Between the trimmed V and J ends, which lost 4 bases and 0 bases, there was a span of 9 bases. CDR3 length: 14 residues. Germline values: CDR1 SNHLY, CDR2 FYNGKV (reference sequence). CDR3 region: CASSSQGANTEVFF. CDR3 DNA (partial): TGTGCCAGCAGCTCACAGGGAGCAAACACAGAAGTCTTC.

This clone came up a few times. Gene names follow the mouse nomenclature. Read data end 1 residue before the CDR3 end; the end is taken from the germline J gene. The V call is TRBV23, the J call TRBJ2-3. The germline gives CDR1 KGHTA, CDR2 FQNQQP. This CDR3 is 12 amino acids long. Here the CDR3 reads CSSSQSAETLYF. The covered CDR3 bases are TGCTCCAGCAGTCAATCAGCAGAAACGCTGTAT.

Of note for this clone: Gene names denote mouse genes. The missing CDR3 end, 1 residue past where the read stops, is filled in from the germline J gene. The chain links TRBV5 to TRBJ2-1; 13 positions agree with TRBD2. CDR1 is LGHNA and CDR2 is YNLKQL in the germline V gene (reference sequence). This CDR3 is built from 18 residues. J lost 1 base, V lost 1 base, and 4 bases had no gene match. The CDR3: CASSQVRDWGGNYAEQFF. The sequenced part of the CDR3 DNA is TGTGCCAGCAGCCAAGTCCGGGACTGGGGGGGGAACTATGCTGAGCAGTTC.

Note on this clone: The genes and germline here are from mouse. The sequenced fragment ends 1 residue before the CDR3 boundary, so the rest is inferred from the germline J gene. The gene calls are TRBV15 and TRBJ1-1; the D gene is possibly TRBD1 (6 bases). With 3 bases removed from V and 1 base from J, the gap between germline ends came to 9 bases. The CDR3 extends over 14 amino acids. The germline V gene encodes CDR1 SGHND and CDR2 FRSKSL. CDR3 region: CASSFDRKNTEVFF. Partial CDR3 DNA: TGTGCCAGCAGTTTCGACAGGAAAAACACAGAAGTCTTC.

Concerning this clone itself: Gene names denote mouse genes. The CDR3 extends 1 residue past the end of the read, so its final part is completed from the germline J gene. The chain combines TRBV3 with TRBJ1-4; D is uncertain. There are 13 residues in the CDR3. V was clipped by 5 bases and J by 3 bases, with 7 bases between them. Germline V gene sequence: CDR1 SNHLY, CDR2 FYNGKV (reference sequence). The covered CDR3 bases are TGTGCCAGCAGCGCGCACCCCAACGAAAGATTATTT. It translates to CASSAHPNERLF. The whole CDR3 protein is CASSAHPNERLFF. Full variable domain (rest looked up from reference TRBV3 and TRBJ1-4): GPKVLQIPSHQIIDMGQMVTLNCDPVSNHLYFYWYKQILGQQMEFLVNFYNGKVMEKSKLFKDQFSVERPDGSYFTLKIQPTALEDSAVYFCASSAHPNERLFFGHGTKLSVL.

With regard to this clone: The genes and germline here are from mouse. The read finishes 1 residue shy of the CDR3 end, and the germline J gene is used to complete it. This sequence joins TRBV5 and TRBJ2-7; 12 bases are a match to TRBD2. CDR1 LGHNA and CDR2 YNLKQL come from the germline V gene (reference sequence). This CDR3 has 15 amino acids. V lost 4 bases to trimming and J lost 3 bases; unmatched junction nucleotides: 4. Partial CDR3 DNA: TGTGCCAGCAGCCCCCAGGACTGGGGGGGCTATGAACAGTAC. This sequence encodes CASSPQDWGGYEQY. The CDR3 as a whole reads CASSPQDWGGYEQYF.

About this clone itself: Gene names and germline refer to mouse. The missing CDR3 end, 1 residue past where the read stops, is filled in from the germline J gene. The genes are TRBV13-1 and TRBJ2-1; 10 bases match TRBD2. From germline, CDR1 is NSHNY and CDR2 SYGAGN. The CDR3 sequence is 14 residues long. V gave up 5 bases and J gave up 7 bases; unmatched junction bases: 6. The CDR3 DNA, read in part, is TGTGCCAGCAGAGCTGGGGGGGCGGGGGCTGAGCAGTTC. Translation: CASRAGGAGAEQF. The complete CDR3 reads CASRAGGAGAEQFF.

Turning to this clone: The genes are named according to mouse. Coverage ceases 1 residue before the CDR3 finishes, and the germline J gene fills in the end. This chain joins TRBV26 and TRBJ2-1, with 9 bases identical to TRBD1. V was pared by 5 bases and J by 6 bases, with 5 bases of the junction left unmatched. This CDR3 is built from 14 residues. In germline, CDR1 is KGHPV, CDR2 FQNQEV (reference sequence). CDR3 residues: CASSIQGAGAEQFF. The part of the CDR3 DNA that was read is TGTGCCAGCAGTATACAGGGGGCAGGTGCTGAGCAGTTC.

Only a few counts were recorded for this clone. Gene names are the mouse ones. With the read ending 1 residue before the CDR3 end, the germline J gene is used to fill in that end. The chain recombines TRBV1 with TRBJ1-6, with TRBD1 as a possible D gene (5 bases). TRBJ1-6 is an ORF for which the function is uncertain. Trimming took 0 bases from V and 4 from J, leaving 7 bases between them. CDR1 and CDR2 (germline): NSQYPW, LRSPGD (reference sequence). This CDR3 has 15 amino acids. Incomplete CDR3 DNA: TGCACCTGCAGTGCAGATCCAGGGTATAATTCGCCCCTCTAC. Translation: CTCSADPGYNSPLY. The entire CDR3 reads CTCSADPGYNSPLYF.